This T cell receptor beta chain originates from a study of CD8+CD57+ T cells in acquired aplastic anemia (dated by TCRdb to the late 2010s). For the study in its entirety: On average, sorted CD4+ and CD8+ cells yielded around 3.5 ug of extracted DNA, with a range of roughly 0.18 to 30 ug. CD8+CD57+ expansion was defined as a frequency above the mean frequency observed in healthy subjects. The study at large found these results: No significant difference in CD8+ Simpson's diversity was found between patients and healthy controls (P=0.060). Although under 35 CD8+ CDR3 sequences were shared by patients and controls, these sequences appeared highly expressed in patients and within the immunodominant clones of patients.

Including cysteine and phenylalanine, the CDR3 has 16 amino acids. Solely the CDR3 DNA is kept, with 48 bases framed from the first base. V loses 0 bases, J loses 2 bases, and the germline ends lie 14 bases apart. The germline V gene encodes CDR1 SGHVS and CDR2 FQNEAQ. Genomic DNA served as template for TCR beta VDJ combination and CDR3 sequence profiling. An Illumina HiSeq 2000 was used for TCR repertoire sequencing. For the original study's pipeline: TRBV/TRBJ rearrangement plots, CDR3 size and DJ length profiles, and Simpson's diversity index were used to evaluate the repertoires. The most abundant DNA sequence in the deep sequencing data was defined as the immunodominant clone. CDR3 amino acid sequences were screened for sharing across subjects and compared with published repertoires and the VDJdb database. TCRdb took the public reads, trimmed them with fastp at Q25, ran MiXCR for clone calling and kept in-frame beta chains. Each record represents a unique CDR3 protein, reported with the most common genes and DNA among its rows. What appears here as the V and J calls and clone size reflects TCRdb's work, not the paper's. The sample data list around 200,000 distinct CDR3 sequences, and less than 50% of these were observed just once. The ten largest clones take up 1.8% of the sample.

About this clonotype itself: Its specific antigen is unknown. No clone much larger than this one lies a single base away; base qualities are absent.

Flow cytometry had shown CD8+CD57+ cell expansion in the patients selected for sequencing. Every patient had a diagnosis of severe acquired aplastic anemia based on International Study of Aplastic Anemia and Agranulocytosis and Camitta criteria. No patient had received any therapy when blood was sampled. TCR repertoires of sorted CD4+ and CD8+ blood T cells from severe aplastic anemia patients and healthy subjects were deep-sequenced in the study. Patients were enrolled in the USA under clinicaltrials.gov protocols 00001620, 01623167, 00001397, 00071045, 00081523 and 00961064. Ficoll-Paque density gradient centrifugation was used to isolate peripheral blood mononuclear cells. CD4+ and CD8+ T cells were sorted by FACS or magnetic beads before DNA extraction.

Sequencing was done on a sample of sorted CD4+, CD8+, or CD8+CD57+ T cells (not recorded which) from PBMCs. The sequence joins TRBV7-8 to TRBJ2-7; the D gene remains uncertain. The origin of this receptor is a human donor with aplastic anemia. The CDR3 protein is CASSLAALPGAYEQYF. Here is the DNA: TGTGCCAGCAGCTTAGCGGCGCTTCCTGGGGCCTACGAGCAGTACTTC.